This TCR beta chain was identified during a study of blood T cell repertoires in COVID-19. Study-wide context: COVID-19 samples collected from the United States, Italy and Spain covered acute and convalescent phases. T cells, B-cell-depleted T cells, or PBMCs provided the cDNA or gDNA that served as material.

Between the trimmed V and J ends, which lost 4 bases and 8 bases, there was a span of 14 bases. Germline assignment: CDR1 LNHDA and CDR2 SQIVND (reference sequence). The CDR3 has 13 amino acids. Per the original data handling: Counts of nucleated cells, estimated from reference gene primer amplification, were obtained. Here immunoSEQ multiplex PCR was the method, and the copy in TCRdb shows in-frame clones only, minus some. V and J calls and clone size follow that table, whereas D and trimming were derived from the DNA. Among fewer than 250,000 clones, over 80% were seen once, and the ten largest hold 0.8% to 0.95%. Seattle researchers signed up patients amid active infection and tracked them longitudinally.

The clonotype was recovered from a man aged 60 to 69 with COVID-19, enrolled during active disease. Sequencing was done on a sample of peripheral blood. The gene calls are TRBV19 and TRBJ1-1; D may be TRBD1 (6 bases). The CDR3 sequence: CASSRNRAVEAFF. CDR3 bases: TGTGCCAGTAGTAGGAACAGGGCGGTGGAAGCTTTCTTT.